This T cell receptor beta chain was captured in a study of shared clonotypes between healthy human individuals. CD4+ cell separation produced CD45RA+ naive and CD45RA-negative memory subsets. Trimming cost V 5 bases and J 2 bases, with 20 bases left between them. Germline lookup yields CDR1 SGHNT and CDR2 YENEEA. This CDR3 has 17 amino acids. Libraries were prepared by immunoSEQ multiplex PCR; TCRdb keeps only in-frame clonotypes and omits some of them. The profile shows about 1.5 million clones, roughly 96% of them singletons. Sequencing was carried out using naive CD4+ T cells sorted from blood. Subset denoted: CD45RA+ positively selected. The receptor was derived from a man aged 25-45 years in good health. This rearrangement joins TRBV11-3 to TRBJ2-3; tentatively, D is TRBD1 (6 bases). The CDR3 sequence: CASSTLPTGQYTDTQYF. CDR3 coding DNA: TGTGCCAGCAGCACCCTACCGACAGGTCAGTACACAGATACGCAGTATTTT.